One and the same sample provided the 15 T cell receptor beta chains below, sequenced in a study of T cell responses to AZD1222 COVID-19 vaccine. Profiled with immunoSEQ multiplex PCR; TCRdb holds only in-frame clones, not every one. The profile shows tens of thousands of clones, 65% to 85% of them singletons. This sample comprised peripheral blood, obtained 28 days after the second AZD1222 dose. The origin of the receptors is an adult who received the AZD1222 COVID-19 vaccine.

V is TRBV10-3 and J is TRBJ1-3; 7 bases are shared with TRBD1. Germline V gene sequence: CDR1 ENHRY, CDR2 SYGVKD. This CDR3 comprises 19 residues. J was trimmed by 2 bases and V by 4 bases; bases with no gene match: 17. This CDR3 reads CAISVRGTVTGEPGNTIYF. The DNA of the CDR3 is TGTGCCATCAGTGTTCGGGGAACCGTTACAGGGGAACCTGGAAACACCATATATTTT.

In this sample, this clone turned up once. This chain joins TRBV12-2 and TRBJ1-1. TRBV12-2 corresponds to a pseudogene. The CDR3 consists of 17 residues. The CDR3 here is CASRHPLEGPGNTEAFF. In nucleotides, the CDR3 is TGTGCAAGTCGCCATCCCCTGGAGGGGCCGGGGAACACTGAAGCTTTCTTT.

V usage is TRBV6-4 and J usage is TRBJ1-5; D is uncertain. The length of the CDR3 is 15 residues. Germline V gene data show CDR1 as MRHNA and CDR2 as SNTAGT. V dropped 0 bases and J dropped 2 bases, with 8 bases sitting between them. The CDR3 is CASSDSDEGNQPQHF. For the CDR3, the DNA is TGTGCCAGCAGTGACTCCGACGAGGGCAATCAGCCCCAGCATTTT.

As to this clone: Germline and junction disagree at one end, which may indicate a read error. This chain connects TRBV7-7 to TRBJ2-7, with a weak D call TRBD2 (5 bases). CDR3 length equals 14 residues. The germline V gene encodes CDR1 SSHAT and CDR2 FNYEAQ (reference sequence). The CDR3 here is CASSLLGQTYEQYF. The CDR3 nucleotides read TGTGCTAGCAGCTTACTAGGTCAGACCTACGAGCAGTACTTC. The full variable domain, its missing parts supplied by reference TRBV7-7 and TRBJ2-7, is GAGVSQSPRYKVTKRGQDVTLRCDPISSHATLYWYQQALGQGPEFLTYFNYEAQPDKSGLPSDRFSAERPEGSISTLTIQRTEQRDSAMYRCASSLLGQTYEQYFGPGTRLTVT.

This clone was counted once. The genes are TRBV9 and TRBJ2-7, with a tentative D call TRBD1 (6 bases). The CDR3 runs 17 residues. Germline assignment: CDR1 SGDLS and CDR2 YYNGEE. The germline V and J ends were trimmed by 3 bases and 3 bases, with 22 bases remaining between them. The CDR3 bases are TGTGCCAGCAGCGCCGCCCCTACAGGGTTTCAACTCTACGAGCAGTACTTC. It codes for CASSAAPTGFQLYEQYF.

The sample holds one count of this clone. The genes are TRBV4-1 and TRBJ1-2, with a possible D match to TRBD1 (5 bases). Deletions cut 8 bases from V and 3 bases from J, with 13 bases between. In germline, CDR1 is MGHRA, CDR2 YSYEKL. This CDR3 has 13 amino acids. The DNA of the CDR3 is TGCGCCAGCCCCGACAGACGGTACTATGGCTACACCTTC. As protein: CASPDRRYYGYTF.

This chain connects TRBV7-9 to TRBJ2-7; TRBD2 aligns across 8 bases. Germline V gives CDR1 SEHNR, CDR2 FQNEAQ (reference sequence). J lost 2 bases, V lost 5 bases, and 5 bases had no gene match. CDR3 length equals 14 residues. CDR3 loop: CASSPPGGAYEQYF. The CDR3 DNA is TGTGCCAGCAGCCCCCCGGGGGGGGCCTACGAGCAGTACTTC.

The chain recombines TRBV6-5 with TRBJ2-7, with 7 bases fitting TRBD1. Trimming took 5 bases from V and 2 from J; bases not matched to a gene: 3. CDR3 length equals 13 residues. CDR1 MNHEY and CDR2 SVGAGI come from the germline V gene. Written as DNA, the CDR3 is TGTGCCAGCAGTCACAGGGGACCCTACGAGCAGTACTTC. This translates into CASSHRGPYEQYF.

The CDR3: CASGTGAGNTIYF. Written as DNA, the CDR3 is TGTGCCAGCGGGACAGGGGCTGGAAACACCATATATTTT. The chain carries TRBV11-2 and TRBJ1-3; 10 nucleotides align to TRBD1. This CDR3 is built from 13 residues. Germline-derived CDR1 and CDR2 are SGHAT and FQNNGV. Trimming at V came to 8 bases and at J to 2 bases, leaving 0 bases not matched to a gene.

CDR3 nucleotide sequence: TGTGCCAGCAGACTCGGACAGGCCAATTCACCCCTCCACTTT. Translation: CASRLGQANSPLHF. The V gene is TRBV9, the J gene TRBJ1-6; the match to TRBD1 covers 7 bases. Germline-derived CDR1 and CDR2 are SGDLS and YYNGEE. The CDR3 contains 14 residues. Losses at the gene ends were 5 bases for V and 7 bases for J; bases not matched to a gene: 6.

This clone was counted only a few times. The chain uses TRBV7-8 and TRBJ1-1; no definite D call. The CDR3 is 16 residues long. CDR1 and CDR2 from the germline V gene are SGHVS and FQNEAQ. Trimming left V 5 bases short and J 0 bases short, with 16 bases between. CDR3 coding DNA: TGTGCCAGCAGCCCGCGCGGGATGGAAATGAACACTGAAGCTTTCTTT. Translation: CASSPRGMEMNTEAFF.

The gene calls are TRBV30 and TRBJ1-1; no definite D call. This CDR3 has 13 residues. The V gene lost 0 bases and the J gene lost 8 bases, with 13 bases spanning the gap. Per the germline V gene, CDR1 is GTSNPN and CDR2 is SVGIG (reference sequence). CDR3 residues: CAWSVLVFREAFF. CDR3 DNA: TGTGCCTGGAGTGTACTGGTATTTCGGGAAGCTTTCTTT.

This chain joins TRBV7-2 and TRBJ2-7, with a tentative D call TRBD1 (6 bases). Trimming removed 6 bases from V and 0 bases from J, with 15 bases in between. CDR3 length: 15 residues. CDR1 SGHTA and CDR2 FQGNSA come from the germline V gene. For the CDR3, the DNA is TGTGCCAGCAGTTCCGGACAGCGAAGCTCCTACGAGCAGTACTTC. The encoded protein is CASSSGQRSSYEQYF.

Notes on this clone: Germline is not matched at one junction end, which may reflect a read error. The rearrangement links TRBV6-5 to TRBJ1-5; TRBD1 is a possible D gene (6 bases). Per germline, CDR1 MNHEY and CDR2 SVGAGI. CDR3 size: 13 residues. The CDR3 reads CASSDSGARAQHF. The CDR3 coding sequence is TGTGCCAGCAGTGACTCGGGGGCCAGGGCCCAGCATTTT.

CDR3 protein: CASSLGSQETQYF. CDR3 in DNA: TGTGCCAGCAGCTTGGGGAGTCAAGAGACCCAGTACTTC. The chain uses TRBV5-4 and TRBJ2-5; no clear D gene. From germline, CDR1 is SGHNT and CDR2 YYREEE (reference sequence). V shed 0 bases and J shed 2 bases, with 5 bases lying between them. The CDR3 runs 13 residues.